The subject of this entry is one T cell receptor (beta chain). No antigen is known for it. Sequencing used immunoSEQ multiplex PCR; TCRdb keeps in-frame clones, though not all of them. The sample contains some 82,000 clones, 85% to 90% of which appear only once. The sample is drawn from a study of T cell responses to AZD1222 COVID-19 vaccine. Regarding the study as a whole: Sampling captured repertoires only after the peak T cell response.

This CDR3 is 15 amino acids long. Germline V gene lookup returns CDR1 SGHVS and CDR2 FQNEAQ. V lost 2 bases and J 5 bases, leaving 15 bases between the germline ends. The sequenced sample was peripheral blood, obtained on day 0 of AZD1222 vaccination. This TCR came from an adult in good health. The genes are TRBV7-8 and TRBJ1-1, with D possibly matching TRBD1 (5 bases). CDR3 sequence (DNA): TGTGCCAGCAGCTTATTAGGCGTCTCAGGGACTGAAGCTTTCTTT. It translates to CASSLLGVSGTEAFF.